These 8 T cell receptor beta chains originate from one sample sequenced in a study of T cell changes during pregnancy in multiple sclerosis. The protocol was immunoSEQ multiplex PCR, while the TCRdb copy is restricted to in-frame clones and leaves out a portion. The sample has 90,000 to 100,000 clones; 90% to 95% are singletons. Sequencing used peripheral blood, obtained in the first trimester of pregnancy. These receptor sequences come from a female donor with multiple sclerosis, enrolled in a pregnancy study.

The genes are TRBV6-4 and TRBJ1-2; TRBD1 matches at 7 bases. Germline V gene data show CDR1 as MRHNA and CDR2 as SNTAGT. There are 14 residues in the CDR3. V lost 2 bases and J lost 4; bases outside the gene matches: 4. The chain's CDR3 is CASSDGPGGYGYTF. The CDR3 DNA is TGTGCCAGCAGTGACGGGCCAGGGGGCTATGGCTACACCTTC.

The chain carries TRBV7-9 and TRBJ2-7; 10 bases fit TRBD2. CDR1 is SEHNR, CDR2 FQNEAQ, per germline (reference sequence). J was trimmed by 0 bases and V by 5 bases; bases with no gene match: 4. The CDR3 is made up of 15 amino acids. CDR3 loop: CASSRPSGGSYEQYF. The DNA for the CDR3 is TGTGCCAGCAGCCGCCCTAGCGGGGGCTCCTACGAGCAGTACTTC.

About this clone: The junction differs from germline at one of its ends, possibly a read error. J is TRBJ1-5 and V is TRBV5-1, with 7 nucleotides matching TRBD1. Germline V CDR1 and CDR2: SGHRS, YFSETQ. The CDR3 is 14 amino acids. CDR3 bases: TGTGCCAGCAGTTCGGACAGGAAGAATCAGCCCCAGCATTTT. This encodes CASSSDRKNQPQHF.

In its sample, this clone was seen a few times. The genes are TRBV2 and TRBJ2-7; 7 bases are a match to TRBD1. This CDR3 contains 13 residues. V shed 8 bases and J 6 bases; nucleotides not matched to a gene: 10. Germline V gene sequence: CDR1 SNHLY, CDR2 FYNNEI. The CDR3 is CASSQQGPSEQYF. The DNA for the CDR3 is TGTGCCAGCTCCCAACAGGGGCCCAGCGAGCAGTACTTC.

The chain's CDR3 is CASSVSGDSYEQYF. Written as DNA, the CDR3 is TGTGCCAGCAGTGTCAGCGGGGACTCCTACGAGCAGTACTTC. The V gene is TRBV6-1, the J gene TRBJ2-7; 7 bases agree with TRBD2. CDR3 length: 14 residues. V shed 4 bases and J 0 bases; nucleotides not matched to a gene: 3. In germline, CDR1 is MNHNS, CDR2 SASEGT.

The chain joins TRBV21-1 to TRBJ1-5. TRBV21-1 is designated a pseudogene. The CDR3 spans 11 residues. DNA of the CDR3: TGTGCCAGCAGTTCACTCCAGCCCCAGCATTTT. Translation gives CASSSLQPQHF.

The chain combines TRBV19 with TRBJ1-2; D is perhaps TRBD1 (6 bases). The V gene's germline CDR1 is LNHDA and CDR2 SQIVND (reference sequence). The germline V and J ends were trimmed by 2 bases and 1 base, with 17 bases remaining between them. This CDR3 spans 17 amino acids. In DNA, the CDR3 is TGTGCCAGTAGTATAAAGGTCGGGGACACTCATAACTATGGCTACACCTTC. Amino acids: CASSIKVGDTHNYGYTF.

CDR3 loop: CASTPGQGISPLHF. CDR3 in DNA: TGTGCCAGTACCCCGGGACAGGGTATTTCACCCCTCCACTTT. The chain has TRBV10-3 and TRBJ1-6, with 9 positions matching TRBD1. The J segment lost 9 bases and the V segment lost 10 bases, leaving 10 bases of the junction unmatched. Germline CDR1 and CDR2: ENHRY and SYGVKD. The CDR3 consists of 14 residues.